The 30 T cell receptor beta chains below all came from one sample that was sequenced in a study of identical twins. Each CDR3 protein gets one entry after TCRdb re-called the 5' RACE reads with MiXCR. The sample shows 200,000 to 250,000 distinct CDR3 sequences, about 10% of them seen only once. Material: memory T cells sorted from blood. These receptors all stem from a man over 45 in good health.

At least ten counts were recorded for this clonotype. V is TRBV12-3 or TRBV12-4 and J is TRBJ2-2; TRBD1 is a possible D gene (5 bases). V shed 6 bases and J shed 4 bases, with 18 bases lying between them. The CDR3 totals 16 residues. CDR3 in DNA: TGTGCCAGCAGGGGAACGTTAGTGGGGCGCACCGGGGAGCTGTTTTTT. Encoded protein: CASRGTLVGRTGELFF.

The V and J genes are TRBV27 and TRBJ1-1; D gene uncertain. V lost 1 base and J 0 bases, leaving 3 bases between the germline ends. The length of the CDR3 is 13 residues. Germline V gene lookup returns CDR1 MNHEY and CDR2 SMNVEV (reference sequence). The CDR3 sequence: CASSLYLNTEAFF. Written as DNA, the CDR3 is TGTGCCAGCAGTTTATATCTGAACACTGAAGCTTTCTTT.

This clonotype was observed a handful of times. The chain recombines TRBV4-3 with TRBJ2-3; D not certain. This CDR3 has 13 residues. Deletions cut 0 bases from V and 4 bases from J, with 5 bases between. The germline V gene has CDR1 LGHNA and CDR2 YSLEER. In nucleotides, the CDR3 is TGCGCCAGCAGCCAAGATCCTGCAGATACGCAGTATTTT. Translating it yields CASSQDPADTQYF.

At least ten counts were recorded for this clonotype. This sequence joins TRBV5-1 and TRBJ2-7; D is unclear. Germline V CDR1 and CDR2: SGHRS, YFSETQ. CDR3 length equals 13 residues. Trimming cost V 0 bases and J 3 bases, with 7 bases left between them. The DNA of the CDR3 is TGCGCCAGCAGCTTGGTTTCCAACTACGAGCAGTACTTC. Its translation: CASSLVSNYEQYF.

V and J are TRBV12-3 or TRBV12-4 and TRBJ1-4, with TRBD1 identical over 7 bases. The CDR3 is 14 residues long. The trim removed 3 bases at V and 5 bases at J, leaving 3 bases unmatched. DNA of the CDR3: TGTGCCAGCAGTTTCAGGGACAGCAATGAAAAACTGTTTTTT. Amino acids: CASSFRDSNEKLFF.

The sample holds many counts of this clonotype. This chain uses TRBV5-1 with TRBJ2-7, with 9 bases aligning to TRBD1. The J segment lost 3 bases and the V segment lost 4 bases, leaving 11 bases of the junction unmatched. This CDR3 comprises 16 residues. Germline V gene sequence: CDR1 SGHRS, CDR2 YFSETQ. The CDR3 loop is CASSPTAGQGFYEQYF. CDR3 nucleotides: TGCGCCAGCAGCCCGACAGCCGGACAGGGGTTCTACGAGCAGTACTTC.

This clonotype was found many times. The chain combines TRBV29-1 with TRBJ2-5; D may be TRBD1 (7 bases). This CDR3 region has 12 residues. Germline values: CDR1 SQVTM, CDR2 ANQGSEA. For the CDR3, the DNA is TGCAGTGGAGGAGGGGGCCTTGAGACCCAGTACTTC. It yields the protein CSGGGGLETQYF.

The V and J genes are TRBV27 and TRBJ2-6; D may be TRBD1 or TRBD2 (5 bases each). The CDR3 is 16 amino acids. CDR1 and CDR2 (germline): MNHEY, SMNVEV (reference sequence). Trimming cost V 1 base and J 6 bases, with 13 bases left between them. The CDR3: CASSLLGDAEANVLTF. DNA of the CDR3: TGTGCCAGCAGTTTATTAGGGGACGCCGAGGCCAACGTCCTGACTTTC. The full variable domain, rest sourced from reference TRBV27 and TRBJ2-6, is EAQVTQNPRYLITVTGKKLTVTCSQNMNHEYMSWYRQDPGLGLRQIYYSMNVEVTDKGDVPEGYKVSRKEKRNFPLILESPSPNQTSLYFCASSLLGDAEANVLTFGAGSRLTVL.

This clonotype was counted only a few times. The chain is built from TRBV4-3 and TRBJ1-3; D unresolved. Germline lookup yields CDR1 LGHNA and CDR2 YSLEER. CDR3 length: 14 amino acids. V lost 2 bases and J 4 bases, leaving 9 bases between the germline ends. The CDR3 DNA is TGCGCCAGCAGCCAACCGGGCAGGGGAAACACCATATATTTT. Its protein product is CASSQPGRGNTIYF.

There are a few counts of this clonotype. V is TRBV7-2 and J is TRBJ2-7, with D hard to call. The CDR3 contains 12 residues. Trimming cost V 4 bases and J 6 bases, with 10 bases left between them. The germline V gene has CDR1 SGHTA and CDR2 FQGNSA. The CDR3 here is CASSSLMGEQYF. The CDR3 DNA sequence: TGTGCCAGCAGCTCTCTAATGGGCGAGCAGTACTTC.

The table lists this clonotype with many counts. The J gene is TRBJ1-5, the V gene TRBV4-2, with D possibly TRBD1 on 5 matching bases. With 0 bases removed from V and 5 bases from J, the gap between germline ends came to 14 bases. CDR3 size: 16 residues. The germline gives CDR1 LGHNA, CDR2 YNFKEQ. As DNA, the CDR3 is TGTGCCAGCAGCCAAGACGGGGGAACGGGGTATCAGCCCCAGCATTTT. Its translation: CASSQDGGTGYQPQHF.

V usage is TRBV24-1 and J usage is TRBJ2-5; 8 bases are a match to TRBD2. J was trimmed by 5 bases and V by 4 bases; bases with no gene match: 17. The CDR3 extends over 18 amino acids. The germline V gene has CDR1 KGHDR and CDR2 SFDVKD. The CDR3 DNA follows: TGTGCCACCAGTGACTCCGGGGGGGGGAGCGGGTCCGGGGAGACCCAGTACTTC. Its translation is CATSDSGGGSGSGETQYF.

This clonotype was detected many times. This chain uses TRBV3-1 with TRBJ1-1; TRBD1 might be the D (6 bases). V lost 6 bases, J lost 8 bases, and 16 bases lay in between. Germline-derived CDR1 and CDR2 are LGHDT and YNNKEL (reference sequence). The CDR3 runs to 13 residues. CDR3 sequence (DNA): TGTGCCAGCAGGCTTCTCACAGGGAACGAAGCTTTCTTT. Protein product: CASRLLTGNEAFF.

This clonotype was seen repeatedly, ten times or more. The genes are TRBV15 and TRBJ2-7; tentative D call: TRBD2 (5 bases). V dropped 0 bases and J dropped 7 bases, with 10 bases sitting between them. This CDR3 is built from 13 residues. CDR1 and CDR2 from the germline V gene are LNHNV and YYDKDF (reference sequence). The CDR3 nucleotides read TGTGCCACCAGCAGAGAGCGGGCTCGGGAGCAGTACTTC. This translates into CATSRERAREQYF.

A few counts support this clonotype. The J gene is TRBJ2-1, the V gene TRBV5-6; weak D call: TRBD1 (6 bases). Trimming removed 1 base from V and 7 bases from J, with 21 bases in between. There are 17 residues in the CDR3. Looked up from germline, CDR1 is SGHDT and CDR2 is YYEEEE. The CDR3 here is CASSLFTGHRKANEQFF. The CDR3, as DNA: TGTGCCAGCAGCTTGTTCACGGGACACCGTAAAGCAAATGAGCAGTTCTTC.

This clonotype came up many times. The junction departs from the called germline gene at one end, perhaps through a read error. The chain recombines TRBV9 with TRBJ2-3, with D possibly being TRBD2 (5 bases). Germline V lookup: CDR1 SGDLS, CDR2 YYNGEE. The CDR3 is made up of 14 amino acids. CDR3 amino acids: CASGKDFGTNTQYF. CDR3 DNA sequence: TGTGCCAGTGGGAAGGACTTCGGCACAAATACGCAGTATTTT.

There are many counts of this clonotype. The rearrangement links TRBV27 to TRBJ2-1; no clear D gene. Germline V gene data show CDR1 as MNHEY and CDR2 as SMNVEV (reference sequence). The CDR3 has 14 residues. Trimming cost V 5 bases and J 5 bases, with 13 bases left between them. In nucleotides, the CDR3 is TGTGCCAGCAGTCCCGGACGGGCAAACAATGAGCAGTTCTTC. This codes for CASSPGRANNEQFF.

This clonotype was seen many times. V and J are TRBV2 and TRBJ1-1; D is uncertain. Germline V gives CDR1 SNHLY, CDR2 FYNNEI. The CDR3 covers 15 residues. V was cut by 8 bases and J by 1 base, with 17 bases left in between. The CDR3 is CASFYDPRENTEAFF. The CDR3 DNA sequence: TGTGCCAGCTTCTACGACCCTCGAGAGAACACTGAAGCTTTCTTT.

This clonotype was found a few times. The chain is built from TRBV27 and TRBJ1-2, with D unclear. This CDR3 spans 14 amino acids. Per germline, CDR1 MNHEY and CDR2 SMNVEV (reference sequence). V shed 6 bases and J shed 2 bases, with 13 bases lying between them. Here the CDR3 reads CASRGSGLNYGYTF. CDR3 DNA: TGTGCCAGCAGAGGATCGGGGTTAAACTATGGCTACACCTTC.

The chain carries TRBV5-1 and TRBJ2-7; 8 bases agree with TRBD1. V gave up 2 bases and J gave up 4 bases; unmatched junction bases: 17. Germline V gene sequence: CDR1 SGHRS, CDR2 YFSETQ. This CDR3 spans 18 amino acids. The CDR3 spells CASSFRNSGTGTVYEQYF. CDR3 sequence (DNA): TGCGCCAGCAGCTTTAGAAACTCCGGGACAGGAACAGTGTACGAGCAGTACTTC. The full variable domain, with the rest looked up from reference TRBV5-1 and TRBJ2-7, is KAGVTQTPRYLIKTRGQQVTLSCSPISGHRSVSWYQQTPGQGLQFLFEYFSETQRNKGNFPGRFSGRQFSNSRSEMNVSTLELGDSALYLCASSFRNSGTGTVYEQYFGPGTRLTVT.

This clonotype is a singleton in its sample. Here the CDR3 DNA reads TGCAGTGCTACCCTGGCTCAGGAAAAACTGTTTTTT. As protein: CSATLAQEKLFF. The rearrangement links TRBV20-1 to TRBJ1-4; D ambiguous. The ends were cut back, 4 bases at V and 8 bases at J, with 11 bases in the middle. In germline, CDR1 is DFQATT, CDR2 SNEGSKA (reference sequence). This CDR3 has 12 residues.

This clonotype was seen a few times. The V gene is TRBV19, the J gene TRBJ1-5; D is unclear. Germline V lookup: CDR1 LNHDA, CDR2 SQIVND (reference sequence). The CDR3 is made up of 13 amino acids. V gave up 5 bases and J gave up 5 bases, with 10 bases separating them. The CDR3 is CASSFGFDQPQHF. The CDR3 DNA sequence: TGTGCCAGTAGTTTCGGATTTGATCAGCCCCAGCATTTT.

This clonotype has just a few counts. The V call is TRBV7-8, the J call TRBJ2-7; D unclear. Trimming shortened V by 0 bases and J by 3 bases, and 6 bases separated the two germline ends. The germline V gene encodes CDR1 SGHVS and CDR2 FQNEAQ. This CDR3 spans 13 amino acids. The DNA of the CDR3 is TGTGCCAGCAGCTTAGCGCGGAACTACGAGCAGTACTTC. Its protein product is CASSLARNYEQYF.

This clonotype was counted ten times or more. V usage is TRBV12-3 or TRBV12-4 and J usage is TRBJ2-2, with TRBD2 matching 14 bases. This CDR3 contains 17 residues. Unmatched junction bases numbered 8, after V lost 6 bases and J lost 5 bases. The CDR3 protein is CASSPGTSGRVTGELFF. The CDR3 DNA is TGTGCCAGCAGCCCCGGGACTAGCGGGAGAGTAACCGGGGAGCTGTTTTTT.

Many counts were recorded for this clonotype. This rearrangement joins TRBV7-2 to TRBJ2-1; D call uncertain. Trimming removed 1 base from V and 14 bases from J, with 9 bases in between. The length of the CDR3 is 11 residues. Germline CDR1 reads SGHTA; CDR2 reads FQGNSA. CDR3 nucleotide sequence: TGTGCCAGCAGCTTAGGGCGTCGGGAGTTCTTC. Amino acid sequence: CASSLGRREFF.

The chain is built from TRBV20-1 and TRBJ2-1; D gene ambiguous. Trimming removed 0 bases from V and 0 bases from J, with 12 bases in between. CDR3 length equals 16 residues. CDR1 is DFQATT, CDR2 SNEGSKA, per germline (reference sequence). CDR3 in amino acids: CSARDTLESSYNEQFF. In nucleotides, the CDR3 is TGCAGTGCTAGAGACACCCTTGAGAGCTCCTACAATGAGCAGTTCTTC.

This clonotype was observed a few times. V gene TRBV20-1 combines with J gene TRBJ2-1, with 8 bases lining up with TRBD2. The germline CDR1 and CDR2 sequences are DFQATT and SNEGSKA (reference sequence). The CDR3 has 13 amino acids. The J segment lost 7 bases and the V segment lost 8 bases, leaving 10 bases of the junction unmatched. The CDR3 DNA is TGCAGTCGAATAGCGGGATCACATAATGAGCAGTTCTTC. Its protein product is CSRIAGSHNEQFF.

The chain is built from TRBV20-1 and TRBJ2-2; D remains ambiguous. Germline values: CDR1 DFQATT, CDR2 SNEGSKA (reference sequence). Trimming removed 1 base from V and 2 bases from J, with 5 bases in between. The CDR3 is made up of 13 amino acids. The CDR3 bases are TGCAGTGCTAGAGTTACAAACACCGGGGAGCTGTTTTTT. It translates to CSARVTNTGELFF.

The chain carries TRBV21-1 and TRBJ2-1; the D call in the table, TRBD1, was not verified against the DNA. TRBV21-1 is a known pseudogene. The CDR3 is made up of 12 amino acids. The CDR3: CASSSTGVQQFF. The CDR3 DNA is TGTGCCAGCAGCTCCACGGGGGTCCAGCAGTTCTTC.

The V gene is TRBV29-1, the J gene TRBJ2-3; TRBD2 aligns across 7 bases. With 5 bases clipped from V and 4 bases from J, the junction kept 6 bases outside the gene matches. The CDR3 loop spans 13 amino acids. The germline V gene encodes CDR1 SQVTM and CDR2 ANQGSEA. CDR3 loop: CSVSRGGPDTQYF. In nucleotides, the CDR3 is TGCAGCGTTAGTCGGGGAGGGCCAGATACGCAGTATTTT.